This TCR beta chain was observed in a study of blood T cell repertoires in COVID-19. Across the study: The origin of the acute and convalescent COVID-19 samples was the United States, Italy and Spain. T cells, B-cell-depleted T cells, or PBMCs provided the cDNA or gDNA that served as material.

The V end was cut by 0 bases, the J end by 3 bases, with 9 bases between. Germline loops: CDR1 SGDLS, CDR2 YYNGEE. The CDR3 spans 14 residues. Original processing notes: Amplification of reference gene primers provided the estimated nucleated cell counts. The protocol was immunoSEQ multiplex PCR, while the TCRdb copy is restricted to in-frame clones and leaves out a portion. Clone size and V and J calls were adopted from that table, with D and trimming inferred from the DNA. This sample carries 25,000 or so clones, about nine tenths of them seen once, and the ten largest clones take about 7.4%. The sample comprised peripheral blood. This rearrangement joins TRBV9 to TRBJ2-5, with unresolved D. The sequence derives from a human donor in a cohort sampled during active COVID-19. The CDR3 protein is CASSVDPRKETQYF. The CDR3 coding sequence is TGTGCCAGCAGCGTAGATCCCAGAAAAGAGACCCAGTACTTC.